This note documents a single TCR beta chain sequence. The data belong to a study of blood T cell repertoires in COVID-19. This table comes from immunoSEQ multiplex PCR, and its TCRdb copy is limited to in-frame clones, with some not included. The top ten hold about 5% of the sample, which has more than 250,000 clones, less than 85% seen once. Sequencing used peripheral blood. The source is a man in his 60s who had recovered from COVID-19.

Here the CDR3 DNA reads TGTGCCAGCAGCCAGAGGGGGGGACCCAATCAGCCCCAGCATTTT. This translates into CASSQRGGPNQPQHF. The chain recombines TRBV3-1 (or the pseudogene TRBV3-2) with TRBJ1-5; D may be TRBD1 (6 bases). CDR3 length equals 15 residues. V gave up 3 bases and J gave up 3 bases, with 12 bases separating them. From germline, CDR1 is LGHDT and CDR2 YNNKEL (reference sequence).